The next 25 T cell receptor beta chains were all read from a single sample in a study of T cell responses to AZD1222 COVID-19 vaccine. Data came from immunoSEQ multiplex PCR; TCRdb stores just in-frame clones and leaves some out. The data contain approximately 180,000 clones, just under 90% of them singletons. This specimen was peripheral blood, taken 28 days after the second dose of the MenACWY control vaccine. All receptors derive from an adult who received the MenACWY meningococcal vaccine as a control.

The V and J genes are TRBV19 and TRBJ2-7; TRBD1 might be the D (6 bases). The CDR3 consists of 18 residues. Trimming took 0 bases from V and 6 from J, leaving 24 bases between them. Germline V CDR1 and CDR2: LNHDA, SQIVND (reference sequence). As DNA, the CDR3 is TGTGCCAGTAGTATAGAGTTTGGGGGCAGTCCGCTACACCCCGAGCAGTACTTC. This gives the protein CASSIEFGGSPLHPEQYF.

The rearrangement joins TRBV19 to TRBJ2-6, with TRBD1 as a possible D gene (6 bases). Germline loops: CDR1 LNHDA, CDR2 SQIVND (reference sequence). The CDR3 is 15 residues long. Between the trimmed V and J ends, which lost 5 bases and 1 base, there was a span of 9 bases. CDR3 DNA sequence: TGTGCCAGTAGTGCAGACAGGTCTGGGGCCAACGTCCTGACTTTC. The encoded protein is CASSADRSGANVLTF.

V and J are TRBV6-1 and TRBJ1-6; the D gene is possibly TRBD1 (6 bases). In germline, CDR1 is MNHNS, CDR2 SASEGT. This CDR3 has 21 amino acids. V lost 2 bases, J lost 0 bases, and 23 bases lay in between. CDR3 DNA: TGTGCCAGCAGTGAAAGTGCCTCAATTTGGACAGAGAGCTCCTATAATTCACCCCTCCACTTT. It specifies CASSESASIWTESSYNSPLHF.

This clone occurred once. J is TRBJ2-1 and V is TRBV7-3, with 14 bases lining up with TRBD2. The CDR3 has 17 amino acids. Germline V CDR1 and CDR2: SGHTA, FQGTGA. The V and J ends lost 6 bases and 10 bases, in that order; junction bases with no gene match: 14. CDR3 amino acids: CASRRTRGTSGRSEQFF. DNA for the CDR3: TGTGCCAGCAGGCGGACTCGGGGGACTAGCGGGAGAAGCGAGCAGTTCTTC. The whole variable domain, filled in from reference TRBV7-3 and TRBJ2-1, reads GAGVSQTPSNKVTEKGKYVELRCDPISGHTALYWYRQSLGQGPEFLIYFQGTGAADDSGLPNDRFFAVRPEGSVSTLKIQRTERGDSAVYLCASRRTRGTSGRSEQFFGPGTRLTVL.

The rearrangement links TRBV19 to TRBJ2-7, with 7 positions matching TRBD1. Unmatched junction bases numbered 7, after V lost 3 bases and J lost 2 bases. CDR3 size: 15 residues. The germline V gene has CDR1 LNHDA and CDR2 SQIVND (reference sequence). CDR3 protein: CASSMTGTEPYEQYF. CDR3 bases: TGTGCCAGTAGTATGACCGGGACAGAGCCCTACGAGCAGTACTTC. The full variable domain, its missing parts supplied by reference TRBV19 and TRBJ2-7, is DGGITQSPKYLFRKEGQNVTLSCEQNLNHDAMYWYRQDPGQGLRLIYYSQIVNDFQKGDIAEGYSVSREKKESFPLTVTSAQKNPTAFYLCASSMTGTEPYEQYFGPGTRLTVT.

This chain links TRBV7-9 with TRBJ1-1; D gene ambiguous. The germline gives CDR1 SEHNR, CDR2 FQNEAQ (reference sequence). The V end lost 7 bases, the J end lost 5 bases, and 20 bases lay between the germline ends. This CDR3 spans 15 amino acids. This CDR3 is CASTRGRYSPTEAFF. The CDR3, as DNA: TGTGCCAGCACCCGAGGGAGGTACAGCCCAACTGAAGCTTTCTTT.

The chain carries TRBV5-1 and TRBJ2-7; possibly TRBD1 for D (5 bases). Germline V CDR1 and CDR2: SGHRS, YFSETQ. Trimming took 0 bases from V and 6 from J, leaving 10 bases between them. This CDR3 region has 13 residues. The CDR3 DNA is TGCGCCAGCAGCTTGGGGGCAGGGCGCGAGCAGTACTTC. This codes for CASSLGAGREQYF.

V is TRBV28 and J is TRBJ1-4, with a possible D match to TRBD1 (5 bases). Germline V gene lookup returns CDR1 MDHEN and CDR2 SYDVKM. V was shortened by 2 bases and J by 8 bases, with 12 bases between the two germline ends. The CDR3 extends over 14 amino acids. The CDR3 protein is CASSLPTGPEKLFF. In DNA form, the CDR3 reads TGTGCCAGCAGTTTACCCACGGGACCCGAAAAACTGTTTTTT.

This rearrangement joins TRBV10-3 to TRBJ1-3; no reliable D call. Trimming took 8 bases from V and 0 from J, leaving 11 bases between them. From germline, CDR1 is ENHRY and CDR2 SYGVKD. CDR3 size: 14 residues. CDR3: CAILDQSSGNTIYF. The CDR3 DNA is TGTGCCATCCTTGATCAGAGCTCTGGAAACACCATATATTTT.

The CDR3 region is CASSLRPSGSHEQYF. In DNA form, the CDR3 reads TGTGCCAGCAGCTTACGACCTAGCGGGAGTCACGAGCAGTACTTC. V usage is TRBV11-2 and J usage is TRBJ2-7; TRBD2 aligns across 10 bases. J gave up 5 bases and V 2 bases, and 6 bases lay outside the gene matches. The CDR3 sequence is 15 residues long. The V gene's germline CDR1 is SGHAT and CDR2 FQNNGV.

J is TRBJ2-3 and V is TRBV19, with D uncertain. Germline-derived CDR1 and CDR2 are LNHDA and SQIVND (reference sequence). CDR3 length: 12 amino acids. Trimming removed 5 bases at V and 5 bases at J, with 8 bases between. CDR3 amino acids: CASSDLEDTQYF. Here the CDR3 DNA reads TGTGCCAGTAGTGACCTGGAAGATACGCAGTATTTT.

J is TRBJ1-2 and V is TRBV27; a weak D match, TRBD1 (6 bases). The CDR3 loop spans 14 amino acids. Trimming shortened V by 5 bases and J by 4 bases, and 14 bases separated the two germline ends. CDR1 and CDR2 (germline): MNHEY, SMNVEV (reference sequence). The CDR3 loop is CASSPKQGGYGYTF. The DNA of the CDR3 is TGTGCCAGCAGTCCCAAACAGGGCGGCTATGGCTACACCTTC.

The chain is built from TRBV7-8 and TRBJ2-1; 10 bases align to TRBD2. The germline V gene has CDR1 SGHVS and CDR2 FQNEAQ. V shed 6 bases, J shed 4 bases, and the junction held 3 bases outside the gene matches. The CDR3 runs to 14 residues. CDR3 DNA sequence: TGTGCCAGCAGTTTTAGCGGGAGGTACAATGAGCAGTTCTTC. This sequence encodes CASSFSGRYNEQFF.

This rearrangement joins TRBV5-1 to TRBJ1-5, with D perhaps matching TRBD1 (5 bases). This CDR3 has 17 amino acids. CDR1 is SGHRS and CDR2 is YFSETQ in the germline V gene. V shed 4 bases and J shed 2 bases, with 19 bases lying between them. The CDR3 is CASSPGASRPGNQPQHF. In DNA, the CDR3 is TGCGCCAGCAGCCCCGGGGCGAGTAGACCGGGCAATCAGCCCCAGCATTTT.

J is TRBJ2-3 and V is TRBV5-1, with a weak D call TRBD2 (5 bases). The germline V gene encodes CDR1 SGHRS and CDR2 YFSETQ. The length of the CDR3 is 15 residues. V was trimmed by 4 bases and J by 6 bases, leaving 18 bases between them. CDR3 nucleotide sequence: TGCGCCAGCAGCCGTTCCGGGATCGAAGTGGATACGCAGTATTTT. Residues: CASSRSGIEVDTQYF. The full variable domain, with the rest looked up from reference TRBV5-1 and TRBJ2-3, is KAGVTQTPRYLIKTRGQQVTLSCSPISGHRSVSWYQQTPGQGLQFLFEYFSETQRNKGNFPGRFSGRQFSNSRSEMNVSTLELGDSALYLCASSRSGIEVDTQYFGPGTRLTVL.

The CDR3 is CASRGQVNTGELFF. In DNA, the CDR3 is TGTGCCAGTAGAGGACAGGTGAACACCGGGGAGCTGTTTTTT. The genes are TRBV19 and TRBJ2-2; TRBD1 agrees at 7 bases. CDR1 is LNHDA and CDR2 is SQIVND in the germline V gene (reference sequence). J gave up 1 base and V 6 bases, and 2 bases lay outside the gene matches. The CDR3 totals 14 residues. Based on the CDR3 plus reference TRBV19 and TRBJ2-2, the full variable domain is DGGITQSPKYLFRKEGQNVTLSCEQNLNHDAMYWYRQDPGQGLRLIYYSQIVNDFQKGDIAEGYSVSREKKESFPLTVTSAQKNPTAFYLCASRGQVNTGELFFGEGSRLTVL.

The chain links TRBV6-2 or TRBV6-3 to TRBJ2-3; 7 nucleotides align to TRBD2. The CDR3 runs to 12 residues. Germline lookup yields CDR1 MNHEY and CDR2 SVGEGT. V trimming: 5 bases; J trimming: 8 bases; junction bases outside the gene matches: 4. CDR3 sequence reads: CASSTIAGTQYF. The DNA for the CDR3 is TGTGCCAGCAGTACGATAGCGGGTACGCAGTATTTT.

The J gene is TRBJ1-5, the V gene TRBV30, with 8 nucleotides matching TRBD1. With V trimmed by 2 bases and J by 5 bases, 5 bases remained unmatched. CDR3 size: 14 residues. Germline CDR1 is GTSNPN and CDR2 is SVGIG (reference sequence). The CDR3 protein is CAWSTQGGYQPQHF. The CDR3, as DNA: TGTGCCTGGAGTACACAGGGGGGATATCAGCCCCAGCATTTT.

The genes are TRBV5-3 and TRBJ2-1; D unresolved. TRBV5-3 is an open reading frame, and its role is uncertain. The CDR3 totals 11 residues. V was pared by 2 bases and J by 12 bases, with 9 bases between. For the CDR3, the DNA is TGTGCCAGAAGCTTTAACTTTGGGCAGTTCTTC. Protein: CARSFNFGQFF.

The chain joins TRBV7-9 to TRBJ1-1; 7 nucleotides align to TRBD1. The CDR3 length is 14 residues. Germline-derived CDR1 and CDR2 are SEHNR and FQNEAQ (reference sequence). V lost 5 bases, J lost 3 bases, and 6 bases stayed unmatched. The CDR3 DNA is TGTGCCAGCAGCAGCAGGGGGATGTACACTGAAGCTTTCTTT. Its translation is CASSSRGMYTEAFF.

This rearrangement joins TRBV2 to TRBJ1-5; D is perhaps TRBD1 (6 bases). The CDR3 totals 14 residues. Germline values: CDR1 SNHLY, CDR2 FYNNEI. Trimming removed 8 bases at V and 6 bases at J, with 17 bases between. CDR3 amino acids: CASQPQGTGQPQHF. The CDR3 nucleotides are TGTGCCAGCCAGCCGCAGGGGACGGGTCAGCCCCAGCATTTT.

The V gene is TRBV3-1 (or the pseudogene TRBV3-2), the J gene TRBJ2-1, with a tentative D call TRBD2 (5 bases). V gave up 4 bases and J gave up 7 bases, with 14 bases separating them. Germline values: CDR1 LGHDT, CDR2 YNNKEL (reference sequence). The CDR3 covers 14 residues. The CDR3 nucleotides are TGTGCCAGCAGCCCCCGGGTTGAGCGGAATGAGCAGTTCTTC. It yields the protein CASSPRVERNEQFF.

The chain combines TRBV6-5 with TRBJ1-1; 7 positions agree with TRBD1. The CDR3 loop spans 16 amino acids. CDR1 and CDR2 from the germline V gene are MNHEY and SVGAGI. Trimming took 4 bases from V and 4 from J; bases not matched to a gene: 12. CDR3 residues: CASSSRDRPPGTEAFF. The CDR3, as DNA: TGTGCCAGCAGTTCACGGGACAGACCCCCCGGCACTGAAGCTTTCTTT.

On this clone itself: The junction departs from the called germline gene at one end, perhaps through a read error. The chain employs TRBV6-5 and TRBJ2-1; TRBD2 matches 12 bases. This CDR3 has 15 residues. Germline-derived CDR1 and CDR2 are MNHEY and SVGAGI. CDR3 bases: TGTGCCAGCGTGGGACTAGCGGGCTCCCACAATGAGCAGTTCTTC. As protein: CASVGLAGSHNEQFF.

V usage is TRBV18 and J usage is TRBJ2-5; TRBD1 or TRBD2 may be the D gene (6 bases each). V lost 6 bases, J lost 7 bases, and 18 bases lay in between. Germline values: CDR1 KGHSH, CDR2 LQKENI. The CDR3 has 14 amino acids. The CDR3 DNA reads TGTGCCAGCTCTCTCCCGGAGGGGGTAGGGACCCAGTACTTC. As protein: CASSLPEGVGTQYF. Full variable domain (rest looked up from reference TRBV18 and TRBJ2-5): NAGVMQNPRHLVRRRGQEARLRCSPMKGHSHVYWYRQLPEEGLKFMVYLQKENIIDESGMPKERFSAEFPKEGPSILRIQQVVRGDSAAYFCASSLPEGVGTQYFGPGTRLLVL.